A single sample gave rise to the 27 T cell receptor beta chains below, sequenced in a study of T cells after somatic rescue of genetic block. Profiled with immunoSEQ multiplex PCR; TCRdb holds only in-frame clones, not every one. The profile shows 68,000 or so clones, 85% to 95% of them singletons. The sample was peripheral blood mononuclear cells (PBMCs). These receptors all stem from a man between 40 and 49 years old.

A few counts support this clone. This sequence joins TRBV27 and TRBJ2-2; D might be TRBD2 (7 bases). The CDR3 loop spans 15 amino acids. Germline CDR1 MNHEY, CDR2 SMNVEV (reference sequence). V shed 7 bases and J shed 6 bases, with 18 bases lying between them. The CDR3 here is CASKAEGGIAGELFF. Here the CDR3 DNA reads TGTGCCAGCAAGGCCGAGGGGGGGATAGCCGGGGAGCTGTTTTTT.

The chain recombines TRBV19 with TRBJ2-7; D not certain. Trimming pared 2 bases from V and 6 bases from J, leaving 11 bases between. In germline, CDR1 is LNHDA, CDR2 SQIVND (reference sequence). The CDR3 is 13 residues long. The CDR3 nucleotides are TGTGCCAGTAGTATACGAGGAGAAATCGAGCAGTACTTC. Encoded protein: CASSIRGEIEQYF.

The chain uses TRBV9 and TRBJ2-1; 7 bases align to TRBD2. V lost 0 bases to trimming and J lost 3 bases; unmatched junction nucleotides: 3. Germline V gene lookup returns CDR1 SGDLS and CDR2 YYNGEE. The CDR3 runs to 15 residues. The CDR3: CASSVAGGSYNEQFF. The CDR3 DNA is TGTGCCAGCAGCGTAGCCGGCGGGAGCTACAATGAGCAGTTCTTC.

The chain joins TRBV7-2 to TRBJ2-2; D may match TRBD1 or TRBD2 (5 bases each). The CDR3 sequence is 15 residues long. Germline-derived CDR1 and CDR2 are SGHTA and FQGNSA. Trimming took 2 bases from V and 7 from J, leaving 14 bases between them. The CDR3 loop reads CASSLLGTPIGELFF. CDR3 in DNA: TGTGCCAGCAGCTTATTAGGGACGCCCATCGGGGAGCTGTTTTTT.

This clone was counted a single time. The chain combines TRBV5-6 with TRBJ1-5; D unclear. From germline, CDR1 is SGHDT and CDR2 YYEEEE. The V and J ends lost 3 bases and 4 bases respectively, with 17 bases between them. CDR3 size: 16 residues. The CDR3 region is CASSYPPRGINQPQHF. The CDR3 DNA is TGTGCCAGCAGCTACCCCCCCCGGGGAATAAATCAGCCCCAGCATTTT.

The V call is TRBV6-6, the J call TRBJ2-7; 10 bases line up with TRBD1. This CDR3 has 15 amino acids. The V gene end was trimmed by 5 bases and the J gene end by 3 bases; junction bases not matched to a gene: 7. Germline V gene data show CDR1 as MNHNY and CDR2 as SVGAGI (reference sequence). CDR3 loop: CASSPRDRGIYEQYF. The CDR3 DNA sequence: TGTGCCAGCAGTCCACGGGACAGGGGTATCTACGAGCAGTACTTC.

V gene TRBV5-5 combines with J gene TRBJ1-4, with 7 positions matching TRBD1. Looked up from germline, CDR1 is SGHKS and CDR2 is YYEKEE (reference sequence). The junction had 10 bases not matched to a gene; V was cut back by 4 bases and J by 7 bases. The CDR3 runs 15 residues. The CDR3 nucleotides are TGTGCCAGCAGCCGCGAGGGGGCGCAGGGTGAAAAACTGTTTTTT. Protein: CASSREGAQGEKLFF.

The chain recombines TRBV20-1 with TRBJ1-2; D is unclear. Germline V CDR1 and CDR2: DFQATT, SNEGSKA (reference sequence). The V end was cut by 6 bases, the J end by 13 bases, with 12 bases between. The CDR3 extends over 9 amino acids. The CDR3 DNA is TGCAGTGCGGAGGCCCGGGGCACCTTC. It yields the protein CSAEARGTF.

V usage is TRBV27 and J usage is TRBJ1-6; TRBD1 might be the D (5 bases). V dropped 2 bases and J dropped 10 bases, with 12 bases sitting between them. The CDR3 length is 14 residues. Germline V gene sequence: CDR1 MNHEY, CDR2 SMNVEV (reference sequence). In DNA form, the CDR3 reads TGTGCCAGCAGTTTAAGGGGTATCGGATCACCCCTCCACTTT. This codes for CASSLRGIGSPLHF.

This chain connects TRBV19 to TRBJ2-2; D may be TRBD1 (6 bases). V was trimmed by 5 bases and J by 6 bases, leaving 13 bases between them. Germline V lookup: CDR1 LNHDA, CDR2 SQIVND (reference sequence). The CDR3 contains 14 residues. The CDR3 sequence is CASSLMDSSGELFF. CDR3 coding DNA: TGTGCCAGTAGTCTAATGGACAGCTCCGGGGAGCTGTTTTTT.

The rearrangement links TRBV28 to TRBJ2-7; 14 bases agree with TRBD2. The CDR3 length is 16 residues. The ends lost 4 bases at V and 7 bases at J; junction bases unmatched: 9. CDR1 is MDHEN, CDR2 SYDVKM, per germline. The CDR3 DNA reads as TGTGCCAGCAGTTCCATCGGACTAGCGGGAGGAGAGGAGCAGTACTTC. Its protein product is CASSSIGLAGGEEQYF.

This clone was detected only once. The chain combines TRBV4-1 with TRBJ2-7; D may be TRBD2 (6 bases). V was shortened by 4 bases and J by 6 bases, with 13 bases between the two germline ends. Germline CDR1 reads MGHRA; CDR2 reads YSYEKL. This CDR3 spans 13 amino acids. CDR3: CASSRPLGGEQYF. CDR3 coding DNA: TGCGCCAGCAGCCGGCCGCTGGGGGGCGAGCAGTACTTC.

V gene TRBV10-3 combines with J gene TRBJ2-3; 9 bases map to TRBD2. The CDR3 spans 14 residues. J was trimmed by 3 bases and V by 4 bases; bases with no gene match: 2. CDR1 and CDR2 (germline): ENHRY, SYGVKD. In DNA form, the CDR3 reads TGTGCCATCAGTGGGCGGGAGGGAACAGATACGCAGTATTTT. Amino acid sequence: CAISGREGTDTQYF.

The chain recombines TRBV6-5 with TRBJ2-3; D is unclear. Deletions cut 4 bases from V and 14 bases from J, with 19 bases between. Germline assignment: CDR1 MNHEY and CDR2 SVGAGI. This CDR3 has 13 residues. This CDR3 reads CASSSQTPTVWYF. CDR3 sequence (DNA): TGTGCCAGCAGTTCCCAGACCCCAACGGTATGGTATTTT.

This sequence joins TRBV5-1 and TRBJ2-7; D call uncertain. V was shortened by 3 bases and J by 6 bases, with 10 bases between the two germline ends. Germline V CDR1 and CDR2: SGHRS, YFSETQ. The CDR3 length is 12 residues. CDR3 sequence reads: CASSWWGSEQYF. CDR3 DNA sequence: TGCGCCAGCAGCTGGTGGGGTAGCGAGCAGTACTTC. The full variable domain, rest sourced from reference TRBV5-1 and TRBJ2-7, is KAGVTQTPRYLIKTRGQQVTLSCSPISGHRSVSWYQQTPGQGLQFLFEYFSETQRNKGNFPGRFSGRQFSNSRSEMNVSTLELGDSALYLCASSWWGSEQYFGPGTRLTVT.

Here the CDR3 DNA reads TGTGCCAGCAGTGAGTGGGAGCAGTACTTC. This gives the protein CASSEWEQYF. This sequence joins TRBV6-1 and TRBJ2-7; D is undetermined. The CDR3 is made up of 10 amino acids. Germline loops: CDR1 MNHNS, CDR2 SASEGT. Trimming removed 3 bases at V and 7 bases at J, with 4 bases between.

This clone has just one count. V and J are TRBV2 and TRBJ2-3; the D is unclear. Trimming removed 1 base from V and 0 bases from J, with 11 bases in between. Germline V gives CDR1 SNHLY, CDR2 FYNNEI. CDR3 length equals 16 residues. The CDR3 nucleotides are TGTGCCAGCAGTGAAGGGGCAGCCCTTAGCACAGATACGCAGTATTTT. The encoded protein is CASSEGAALSTDTQYF. The full variable domain, its missing parts supplied by reference TRBV2 and TRBJ2-3, is EPEVTQTPSHQVTQMGQEVILRCVPISNHLYFYWYRQILGQKVEFLVSFYNNEISEKSEIFDDQFSVERPDGSNFTLKIRSTKLEDSAMYFCASSEGAALSTDTQYFGPGTRLTVL.

This clone was detected once. The gene calls are TRBV6-6 and TRBJ2-7; TRBD1 or TRBD2 may be the D gene (6 bases each). The germline V and J ends were trimmed by 6 bases and 4 bases, with 19 bases remaining between them. This CDR3 has 15 residues. Germline V gene sequence: CDR1 MNHNY, CDR2 SVGAGI (reference sequence). DNA of the CDR3: TGTGCCAGCAGCACCGTGGGGGGCTCGCGGTACGAGCAGTACTTC. Encoded protein: CASSTVGGSRYEQYF.

The rearrangement joins TRBV13 to TRBJ1-1; TRBD1 agrees at 8 bases. This CDR3 has 15 residues. The ends lost 3 bases at V and 5 bases at J; junction bases unmatched: 8. Per the germline V gene, CDR1 is PRHDT and CDR2 is FYEKMQ (reference sequence). The CDR3, as DNA: TGTGCCAGCAGCTTCCGGACAGGGAGAAGTACTGAAGCTTTCTTT. Its protein product is CASSFRTGRSTEAFF.

The V and J genes are TRBV6-6 and TRBJ1-5; D uncertain. The V and J ends lost 2 bases and 12 bases respectively, with 5 bases between them. CDR3 length equals 10 residues. Germline V CDR1 and CDR2: MNHNY, SVGAGI (reference sequence). This CDR3 reads CASSYEHQHF. The CDR3 bases are TGTGCCAGCAGTTACGAGCACCAGCATTTT.

The rearrangement uses TRBV5-1 and TRBJ2-2; 7 nucleotides match TRBD1. Per germline, CDR1 SGHRS and CDR2 YFSETQ. With 5 bases clipped from V and 5 bases from J, the junction kept 6 bases outside the gene matches. This CDR3 contains 14 residues. As DNA, the CDR3 is TGCGCCAGCAGTTATACAGGGGTAACCGGGGAGCTGTTTTTT. Amino acids: CASSYTGVTGELFF.

V gene TRBV7-2 combines with J gene TRBJ1-3, with unresolved D. Germline loops: CDR1 SGHTA, CDR2 FQGNSA. The V gene lost 6 bases and the J gene lost 0 bases, with 15 bases spanning the gap. The CDR3 has 16 residues. The CDR3 here is CASRQRPDNSGNTIYF. The CDR3 region has the DNA TGTGCCAGCAGACAACGGCCCGATAACTCTGGAAACACCATATATTTT.

Comments on this clone: One end of the junction varies from germline; a read error may be responsible. The chain couples TRBV6-5 to TRBJ1-1; D unclear. The CDR3 extends over 14 amino acids. Per germline, CDR1 MNHEY and CDR2 SVGAGI. CDR3 loop: CASSHSGTNTEAFF. The CDR3, as DNA: TGTGCCAGCAGTCACTCAGGCACGAACACTGAAGCTTTCTTT.

The V call is TRBV18, the J call TRBJ2-1; TRBD2 agrees at 10 bases. Germline-derived CDR1 and CDR2 are KGHSH and LQKENI. The CDR3 is 16 residues long. Germline trimming cut 5 bases from V and 5 bases from J; bases unmatched to any gene: 9. CDR3 sequence (DNA): TGTGCCAGCTCAACCCTTTTAGCGGGGGGAAACAATGAGCAGTTCTTC. It yields the protein CASSTLLAGGNNEQFF.

The chain recombines TRBV5-1 with TRBJ2-1; the D gene is possibly TRBD2 (5 bases). V was pared by 2 bases and J by 6 bases, with 9 bases between. Per the germline V gene, CDR1 is SGHRS and CDR2 is YFSETQ. The CDR3 covers 13 residues. CDR3 bases: TGCGCCAGCAGCTTTGAGGGTCTCAATGAGCAGTTCTTC. Translation: CASSFEGLNEQFF.

The chain carries TRBV30 and TRBJ1-1; D not certain. CDR3 length: 13 amino acids. V was shortened by 5 bases and J by 0 bases, with 10 bases between the two germline ends. The V gene's germline CDR1 is GTSNPN and CDR2 SVGIG (reference sequence). The CDR3 region is CAWQSRLNTEAFF. CDR3 coding DNA: TGTGCCTGGCAGTCGAGATTGAACACTGAAGCTTTCTTT.

The V gene is TRBV12-5, the J gene TRBJ2-1; TRBD2 matches at 7 bases. CDR1 is LGHNT and CDR2 is FRNRAP in the germline V gene. The CDR3 loop spans 16 amino acids. The ends lost 1 base at V and 5 bases at J; junction bases unmatched: 8. The DNA of the CDR3 is TGTGCTAGTGGTTTGGATCGGCTAGCGGAGAACAATGAGCAGTTCTTC. Protein: CASGLDRLAENNEQFF.